This T cell receptor (beta chain) was recovered during a study of T cell responses to AZD1222 COVID-19 vaccine. TCRdb's table, derived via immunoSEQ multiplex PCR, lists solely in-frame clones and lacks some. The table has about 200,000 clones, 90% to 95% seen once. The sample holds one count of this clone. The CDR3 loop spans 15 amino acids. The germline V gene has CDR1 KGHDR and CDR2 SFDVKD. The ends lost 4 bases at V and 4 bases at J; junction bases unmatched: 8. The sample in question was peripheral blood, obtained 28 days after the second AZD1222 dose. This rearrangement joins TRBV24-1 to TRBJ2-5, with 7 bases identical to TRBD1. The sequence came from an adult who received the AZD1222 COVID-19 vaccine. CDR3 nucleotide sequence: TGTGCCACCAGTGACTCCGGGACAGCCAGAGAGACCCAGTACTTC. The encoded protein is CATSDSGTARETQYF.